Judged by abundance, the clone carrying this T cell receptor beta chain is medium-sized. The sample originates from a study of tumor-infiltrating lymphocytes in oesophageal squamous cell carcinoma. TCRdb re-called the PCR reads with MiXCR, one entry per CDR3 protein. The data contain around 22,000 distinct CDR3 sequences, around 34% of them singletons. The V and J ends lost 7 bases and 0 bases, in that order; junction bases with no gene match: 8. The CDR3 length is 17 residues. The germline CDR1 and CDR2 sequences are KGHDR and SFDVKD. The chain has TRBV24-1 and TRBJ2-6, with 7 bases lining up with TRBD1. This receptor was identified in a female donor with esophageal squamous cell carcinoma. Sequenced material: esophageal tumor tissue. The CDR3 reads CATSRPAGGSGANVLTF. CDR3 nucleotides: TGTGCCACCAGCAGGCCGGCAGGGGGCTCTGGGGCCAACGTCCTGACTTTC.